The source of this T cell receptor (beta chain) is a study of regulatory T cells in long-lasting Graves disease. Study as a whole: By definition, persistent Graves' disease involved antithyroid drugs for over 5 years alongside positive TSH receptor antibodies.

With iRepertoire HTBI primers and Arm-PCR of CDR3 regions, TCR beta libraries were built. TCRdb re-called the multiplex PCR reads with MiXCR, one entry per CDR3 protein. Among hundreds of thousands of distinct CDR3 sequences listed, under 25% were seen once. The time point is: persistent/refractory GD, antithyroid drugs over 5 years with positive TRAb. PBMC-derived RNA was used for the TCR library. CDR3 size: 15 residues. CDR1 and CDR2 (germline): SGHRS, YFSETQ. The V and J ends lost 1 base and 3 bases respectively, with 10 bases between them. This clonotype was seen more than once but under ten times.

The source of this sequence is a female donor with Graves disease. V and J are TRBV5-1 and TRBJ2-2; D ambiguous. The sequences come from peripheral blood mononuclear cells (PBMCs), collected when the disease was refractory, from a patient treated with antithyroid drugs. The CDR3 nucleotides read TGCGCCAGCAGCTTGTCTCCTCGTTACACCGGGGAGCTGTTTTTT. It specifies CASSLSPRYTGELFF.